The clone carrying this T cell receptor (beta chain) was counted a single time. The target antigen is unknown. The data derive from a study of shared clonotypes between healthy human individuals. At the level of the study: Plates per donor: three CD4 naive, three CD4 memory, two CD8 naive, one CD8 memory.

It was into CD45RA+ naive and CD45RA-negative memory subsets that the CD4+ cells were split. Sorted-subset replicate PCR reactions contained roughly 200 ng DNA, corresponding to roughly 29,000 T cell genomes. Measured with immunoSEQ multiplex PCR; TCRdb has only the in-frame clones, and not every one. The sample records some 1 million clones, roughly 70% being singletons. Trimming left V 4 bases short and J 2 bases short, with 12 bases between. Germline CDR1 and CDR2: SGHRS and YFSETQ. This CDR3 is built from 14 residues. Study-wide points: Across subsets, estimated richness was generally greater for naive than for memory populations.

The J gene is TRBJ1-1, the V gene TRBV5-1, with D unresolved. The receptor was derived from a man younger than 30 in good health. Sequences were obtained from memory CD4+ T cells sorted from blood. This sample's subset: CD45RA-negative fraction. The CDR3 bases are TGCGCCAGCAGCATAGGGCCTTCTAACACTGAAGCTTTCTTT. Translation gives CASSIGPSNTEAFF.